These 18 T cell receptor beta chains were sequenced from one sample in a study of shared clonotypes between healthy human individuals. CD45RO negativity and positive selection for CCR7 defined naive CD8 cells, a population that excluded terminally differentiated effector memory CD45RA+ cells. Sequencing used immunoSEQ multiplex PCR; TCRdb keeps in-frame clones, though not all of them. The sample holds under 2,000,000 clones; roughly 94% are singletons and the top ten take 1.2%. Sequenced: naive CD8+ T cells sorted from blood. The receptors shown here come from a man between 18 and 35 years old in good health.

V and J are TRBV27 and TRBJ2-7, with a possible D match to TRBD2 (6 bases). The CDR3 is 16 residues long. V was trimmed by 7 bases and J by 5 bases, leaving 24 bases between them. Germline V gives CDR1 MNHEY, CDR2 SMNVEV (reference sequence). CDR3 protein: CASTTNVVQGGHEQYF. CDR3 nucleotide sequence: TGTGCCAGCACCACCAACGTCGTTCAGGGAGGCCACGAGCAGTACTTC.

The chain couples TRBV5-6 to TRBJ1-2; 9 bases line up with TRBD1. With 0 bases clipped from V and 5 bases from J, the junction kept 8 bases outside the gene matches. There are 16 residues in the CDR3. Per the germline V gene, CDR1 is SGHDT and CDR2 is YYEEEE. The CDR3: CASSLGGTGLGYGYTF. CDR3 DNA: TGTGCCAGCAGCTTGGGAGGGACAGGGTTAGGTTATGGCTACACCTTC.

This clone was seen just once. The CDR3 nucleotides read TGTGCCTGGACCGGGGGACAGAATAGCAATCAGCCCCAGCATTTT. Residues: CAWTGGQNSNQPQHF. V usage is TRBV30 and J usage is TRBJ1-5, with 7 bases lining up with TRBD1. The germline V gene has CDR1 GTSNPN and CDR2 SVGIG (reference sequence). The trim removed 4 bases at V and 0 bases at J, leaving 6 bases unmatched. This CDR3 is built from 15 residues.

The V gene is TRBV11-2, the J gene TRBJ1-2; 12 bases are a match to TRBD1. The CDR3 covers 17 residues. V lost 5 bases, J lost 5 bases, and 12 bases stayed unmatched. CDR1 and CDR2 (germline): SGHAT, FQNNGV. The CDR3 spells CASSRPGTGGVFYGYTF. The CDR3 bases are TGTGCCAGCAGCCGTCCCGGGACAGGGGGCGTTTTTTATGGCTACACCTTC.

This clone has only a few counts. The chain joins TRBV10-1 to TRBJ2-7, with D possibly matching TRBD1 (5 bases). The CDR3 totals 13 residues. V was clipped by 2 bases and J by 3 bases, with 8 bases between them. Germline CDR1 and CDR2: WNHNN and SYGVQD (reference sequence). The CDR3 nucleotides read TGCGCCAGCAGTGAGGTAGACAGCTACGAGCAGTACTTC. This codes for CASSEVDSYEQYF.

The chain recombines TRBV27 with TRBJ2-7; D perhaps matches TRBD2 (9 bases). The CDR3 has 16 residues. Germline assignment: CDR1 MNHEY and CDR2 SMNVEV (reference sequence). V was clipped by 10 bases and J by 5 bases, with 27 bases between them. The CDR3 region has the DNA TGTGCCACTACCGGACAGGGAGGGACTAGCTTTGACGAGCAGTACTTC. This sequence encodes CATTGQGGTSFDEQYF.

This clone was counted a single time. J is TRBJ2-1 and V is TRBV7-6, with a possible D match to TRBD2 (5 bases). Trimming removed 4 bases at V and 6 bases at J, with 16 bases between. The CDR3 has 15 residues. CDR1 and CDR2 (germline): SGHVS, FNYEAQ. This CDR3 reads CASSSLWEKGNEQFF. CDR3 DNA: TGTGCCAGCAGCTCGCTGTGGGAGAAGGGCAATGAGCAGTTCTTC.

The chain uses TRBV29-1 and TRBJ1-1; unclear D gene. Germline V gives CDR1 SQVTM, CDR2 ANQGSEA. The CDR3 has 9 amino acids. The V end was cut by 6 bases, the J end by 7 bases, with 6 bases between. CDR3 sequence (DNA): TGCAGCGTGGGATATGAAGCTTTCTTT. Translating it yields CSVGYEAFF.

This chain uses TRBV5-5 with TRBJ2-3; a weak D match, TRBD2 (5 bases). This CDR3 comprises 18 residues. V lost 0 bases to trimming and J lost 1 base, with 18 bases between them. The germline gives CDR1 SGHKS, CDR2 YYEKEE (reference sequence). This CDR3 reads CASSLVPLFVEGTDTQYF. The CDR3 nucleotides are TGTGCCAGCAGCTTGGTCCCGTTATTCGTGGAGGGCACAGATACGCAGTATTTT.

This chain joins TRBV19 and TRBJ2-4; weak D call: TRBD2 (6 bases). From germline, CDR1 is LNHDA and CDR2 SQIVND (reference sequence). CDR3 length: 14 amino acids. V was clipped by 5 bases and J by 6 bases, with 14 bases between them. CDR3 nucleotide sequence: TGTGCCAGTAGTCCGCGCACTAGCCGAAACATTCAGTACTTC. Translating it yields CASSPRTSRNIQYF. The full variable domain, with the rest looked up from reference TRBV19 and TRBJ2-4, is DGGITQSPKYLFRKEGQNVTLSCEQNLNHDAMYWYRQDPGQGLRLIYYSQIVNDFQKGDIAEGYSVSREKKESFPLTVTSAQKNPTAFYLCASSPRTSRNIQYFGAGTRLSVL.

This clone came up once. V gene TRBV6-5 combines with J gene TRBJ2-1; TRBD2 matches at 9 bases. In germline, CDR1 is MNHEY, CDR2 SVGAGI. Trimming at V came to 9 bases and at J to 6 bases, leaving 12 bases not matched to a gene. The CDR3 covers 15 residues. CDR3 sequence (DNA): TGTGCCAGTATGACTAGCGGAGCCCTTTCCAATGAGCAGTTCTTC. The encoded protein is CASMTSGALSNEQFF.

This clone was picked up a small number of times. This rearrangement joins TRBV6-1 to TRBJ1-6; TRBD1 is a possible D gene (5 bases). The V and J ends lost 2 bases and 9 bases respectively, with 17 bases between them. This CDR3 is 16 amino acids long. Per germline, CDR1 MNHNS and CDR2 SASEGT. In DNA form, the CDR3 reads TGTGCCAGCAGTGAACTGCGGGGACCCTTAAGTTCACCCCTCCACTTT. This translates into CASSELRGPLSSPLHF.

The gene calls are TRBV7-9 and TRBJ2-6; no clear D gene. Trimming cost V 4 bases and J 2 bases, with 12 bases left between them. Germline values: CDR1 SEHNR, CDR2 FQNEAQ (reference sequence). This CDR3 has 16 residues. In nucleotides, the CDR3 is TGTGCCAGCAGCTCCCCAAATTTACCTGGGGCCAACGTCCTGACTTTC. This sequence encodes CASSSPNLPGANVLTF.

The rearrangement uses TRBV7-9 and TRBJ2-2; no definite D call. CDR3 size: 14 residues. With 1 base removed from V and 7 bases from J, the gap between germline ends came to 10 bases. From germline, CDR1 is SEHNR and CDR2 FQNEAQ (reference sequence). DNA of the CDR3: TGTGCCAGCAGCTTAGAAGACGGCGGCGGGGAGCTGTTTTTT. It encodes CASSLEDGGGELFF.

This chain links TRBV4-1 with TRBJ2-1; D perhaps matches TRBD2 (6 bases). V gave up 1 base and J gave up 4 bases, with 11 bases separating them. This CDR3 comprises 15 residues. Germline lookup yields CDR1 MGHRA and CDR2 YSYEKL. CDR3 coding DNA: TGCGCCAGCAGCCAAGGGGCGGGACGGTACAATGAGCAGTTCTTC. Encoded protein: CASSQGAGRYNEQFF.

A word on this clone: At the DNA level, this CDR3 is encoded by other sequences in the same sample as well. The chain combines TRBV5-6 with TRBJ1-1, with D uncertain. The germline CDR1 and CDR2 sequences are SGHDT and YYEEEE. The CDR3 totals 13 residues. Trimming removed 0 bases at V and 1 base at J, with 4 bases between. The CDR3 is CASSLGRNTEAFF. CDR3 DNA: TGTGCCAGCAGCTTGGGACGGAACACTGAAGCTTTCTTT.

V is TRBV27 and J is TRBJ1-2, with D unresolved. This CDR3 comprises 15 residues. Trimming shortened V by 2 bases and J by 7 bases, and 17 bases separated the two germline ends. Germline CDR1 MNHEY, CDR2 SMNVEV (reference sequence). CDR3: CASSLEGNSFFGYTF. The CDR3 coding sequence is TGTGCCAGCAGTTTAGAGGGCAATAGTTTCTTTGGCTACACCTTC.

The chain carries TRBV30 and TRBJ2-1, with D possibly TRBD2 on 5 matching bases. This CDR3 spans 12 amino acids. Germline V gives CDR1 GTSNPN, CDR2 SVGIG (reference sequence). Trimming pared 0 bases from V and 11 bases from J, leaving 11 bases between. Written as DNA, the CDR3 is TGTGCCTGGAGTGTCCCCCCTAGCCAGCAGTTCTTC. It codes for CAWSVPPSQQFF.